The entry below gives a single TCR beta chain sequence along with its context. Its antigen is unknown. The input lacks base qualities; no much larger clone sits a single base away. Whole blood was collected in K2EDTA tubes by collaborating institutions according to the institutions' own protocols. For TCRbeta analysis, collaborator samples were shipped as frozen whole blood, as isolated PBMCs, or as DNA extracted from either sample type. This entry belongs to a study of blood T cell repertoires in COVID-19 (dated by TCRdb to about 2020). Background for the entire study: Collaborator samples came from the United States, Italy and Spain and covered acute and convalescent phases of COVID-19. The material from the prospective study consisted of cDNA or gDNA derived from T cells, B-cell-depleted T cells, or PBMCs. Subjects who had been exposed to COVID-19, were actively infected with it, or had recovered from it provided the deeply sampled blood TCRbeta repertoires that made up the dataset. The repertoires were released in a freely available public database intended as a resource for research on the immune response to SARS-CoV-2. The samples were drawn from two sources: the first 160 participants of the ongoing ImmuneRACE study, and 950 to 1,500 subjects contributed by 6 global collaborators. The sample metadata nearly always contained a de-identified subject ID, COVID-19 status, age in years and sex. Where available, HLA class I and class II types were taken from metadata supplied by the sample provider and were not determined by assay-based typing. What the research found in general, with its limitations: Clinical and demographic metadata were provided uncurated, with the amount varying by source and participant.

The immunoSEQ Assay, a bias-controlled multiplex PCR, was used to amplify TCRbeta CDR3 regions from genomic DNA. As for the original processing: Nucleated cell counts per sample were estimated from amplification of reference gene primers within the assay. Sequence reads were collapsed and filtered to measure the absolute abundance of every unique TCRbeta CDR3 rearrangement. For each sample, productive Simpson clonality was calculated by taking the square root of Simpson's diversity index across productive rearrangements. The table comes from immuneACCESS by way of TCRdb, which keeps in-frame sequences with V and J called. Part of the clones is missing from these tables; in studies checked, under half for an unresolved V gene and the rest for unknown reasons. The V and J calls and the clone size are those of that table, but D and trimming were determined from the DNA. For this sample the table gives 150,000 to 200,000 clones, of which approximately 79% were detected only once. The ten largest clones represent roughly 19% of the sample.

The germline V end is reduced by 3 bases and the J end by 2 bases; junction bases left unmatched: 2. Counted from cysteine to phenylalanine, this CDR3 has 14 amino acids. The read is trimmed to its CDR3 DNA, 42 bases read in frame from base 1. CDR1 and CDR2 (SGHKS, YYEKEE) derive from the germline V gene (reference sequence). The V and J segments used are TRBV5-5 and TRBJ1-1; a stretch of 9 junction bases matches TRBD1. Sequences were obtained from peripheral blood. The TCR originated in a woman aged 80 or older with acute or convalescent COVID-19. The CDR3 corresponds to CASSWTGDNTEAFF. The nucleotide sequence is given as TGTGCCAGCAGCTGGACAGGGGACAACACTGAAGCTTTCTTT.